This TCR beta chain was sequenced during a study of CD8+CD57+ T cells in acquired aplastic anemia (dated by TCRdb to between 2018 and 2020). Regarding the study in general: A mean of approximately 3 ug of DNA, ranging from about 0.19 to 30 ug, was extracted from sorted CD4+ and CD8+ cells. CD8+CD57+ expansion was defined as a frequency above the mean frequency observed in healthy subjects. General findings and caveats noted by the study authors: No significant difference in CD8+ Simpson's diversity was found between patients and healthy controls (P=0.060). Twenty-nine CD8+ CDR3 sequences were shared between patients and controls but appeared highly expressed in patients and within their immunodominant clones.

Patients chosen for sequencing had shown expansion of CD8+CD57+ cells by flow cytometry. Severe acquired aplastic anemia was diagnosed in all patients according to International Study of Aplastic Anemia and Agranulocytosis and Camitta criteria. No therapy had been received by the patients at the time of blood sampling. TCR repertoires of sorted CD4+ and CD8+ blood T cells from severe aplastic anemia patients and healthy subjects were deep-sequenced in the study. Patients were enrolled under clinicaltrials.gov protocols 00001620, 01623167, 00001397, 00071045, 00081523 and 00961064 in the USA. Ficoll-Paque density gradient centrifugation was used to isolate peripheral blood mononuclear cells. Before DNA extraction, CD4+ and CD8+ T cells were sorted by FACS or by magnetic beads. Genomic DNA served as template for TCR beta VDJ combination and CDR3 sequence profiling. An Illumina HiSeq 2000 was used for TCR repertoire sequencing. The study's processing was this. TRBV/TRBJ rearrangement plots, CDR3 size and DJ length profiles, and Simpson's diversity index were used to evaluate the repertoires. Whichever DNA sequence was most abundant in the deep sequencing data was defined as the immunodominant clone. CDR3 amino acid sequences were checked for sharing between subjects and were compared against published repertoires and the VDJdb database. TCRdb reworked the public reads: Q25 trimming with fastp, MiXCR clone assembly, productive beta chains retained. Rows merge per CDR3 protein into single entries with the most common DNA and genes. TCRdb assigned the V and J calls; the authors' analysis was not used. The sample data list roughly 200,000 distinct CDR3 sequences, and 63% of these were observed just once. The top ten clones comprise roughly 43% of the sample.

To note about this clonotype: Its antigen remains undetermined. Base qualities were left out, and no much larger clone turns up one base away.

CDR3 length: 16 amino acids, cysteine to phenylalanine. Only the CDR3 portion is preserved as DNA: 48 bases, with reading frame beginning at the first base. Germline trimming: 0 bases from V, 4 bases from J; junction bases outside gene matches: 4. Per the germline V gene, ENHRY is the CDR1 and SYGVKD is the CDR2. Specimen: sorted CD4+, CD8+, or CD8+CD57+ T cells (not recorded which) from PBMCs. Recombination joined TRBV10-3 with TRBJ2-3; 10 central bases correspond to TRBD2. This TCR was recovered from a human donor with aplastic anemia. The nucleotides are TGTGCCATCAGTGAGTCCCTAGCGGGAGATCCAGATACGCAGTATTTT. Its protein is CAISESLAGDPDTQYF.